The next 12 T cell receptor beta chains were all read from a single sample in a study of memory CD8 T cells in hepatitis C reinfection. Only in-frame clones appear in the TCRdb table, and some are missing; sequencing was by immunoSEQ multiplex PCR. This sample has 45,000 to 55,000 clones, with around 92% found just once. Time point indicated: pre-reinfection, 55 to 20 weeks before reinfection detection. No in vitro expansion preceded TCR sequencing of the sorted cells. The specimen sequenced was naive CD8+ T cells sorted from blood. These TCRs come from a young man with hepatitis C virus infection.

This clone has a handful of counts. This rearrangement joins TRBV6-6 to TRBJ1-1; D is possibly TRBD1 (6 bases). The CDR3 runs to 11 residues. Germline loops: CDR1 MNHNY, CDR2 SVGAGI (reference sequence). V was clipped by 5 bases and J by 7 bases, with 8 bases between them. The chain's CDR3 is CASSTGSEAFF. CDR3 DNA: TGTGCCAGCAGTACAGGGAGTGAAGCTTTCTTT.

This clone was seen only once. The genes are TRBV29-1 and TRBJ2-1; D is ambiguous. V was cut by 6 bases and J by 0 bases, with 6 bases left in between. The germline CDR1 and CDR2 sequences are SQVTM and ANQGSEA. CDR3 size: 12 residues. The CDR3 loop is CSVYSSYNEQFF. The CDR3 region has the DNA TGCAGCGTCTACAGCTCCTACAATGAGCAGTTCTTC.

For this clone: The same CDR3 can be traced to other DNA sequences in this sample. V is TRBV9 and J is TRBJ2-1, with TRBD2 matching over 7 bases. The germline V gene encodes CDR1 SGDLS and CDR2 YYNGEE. The V and J ends lost 0 bases and 6 bases, in that order; junction bases with no gene match: 0. This CDR3 has 13 amino acids. For the CDR3, the DNA is TGTGCCAGCAGCGTAGGGGGGGGCAATGAGCAGTTCTTC. This sequence encodes CASSVGGGNEQFF.

In this sample, this clone turned up once. The rearrangement links TRBV6-1 to TRBJ2-1, with a possible D match to TRBD1 (5 bases). Trimming took off 8 bases at V and 6 bases at J, with 17 bases between the two ends. There are 14 residues in the CDR3. Germline V CDR1 and CDR2: MNHNS, SASEGT. CDR3 region: CASPPVGRTNEQFF. The CDR3 nucleotides read TGTGCCAGCCCCCCGGTGGGGCGTACCAATGAGCAGTTCTTC.

CDR3 loop: CASSYRGEGSGNTIYF. In nucleotides, the CDR3 is TGTGCCAGCAGTTACAGGGGAGAGGGCTCTGGAAACACCATATATTTT. The chain carries TRBV7-2 and TRBJ1-3, with 7 bases that match TRBD1. V shed 6 bases and J 0 bases; nucleotides not matched to a gene: 8. The CDR3 extends over 16 amino acids. CDR1 and CDR2 from the germline V gene are SGHTA and FQGNSA.

The chain uses TRBV9 and TRBJ2-1; the match to TRBD2 covers 7 bases. This CDR3 is 18 amino acids long. Unmatched junction bases numbered 16, after V lost 3 bases and J lost 4 bases. Per the germline V gene, CDR1 is SGDLS and CDR2 is YYNGEE. The CDR3 is CASSATMERGSPYNEQFF. DNA of the CDR3: TGTGCCAGCAGCGCTACAATGGAGCGGGGAAGCCCTTACAATGAGCAGTTCTTC.

This clone was seen a single time. The chain combines TRBV5-1 with TRBJ2-3; 8 bases fit TRBD2. The CDR3 consists of 16 residues. V was pared by 0 bases and J by 4 bases, with 7 bases of the junction left unmatched. Germline lookup yields CDR1 SGHRS and CDR2 YFSETQ. The CDR3 DNA follows: TGCGCCAGCAGCTTGGAAGAAGCGGGAGTTTCAGATACGCAGTATTTT. Protein product: CASSLEEAGVSDTQYF.

A few counts support this clone. The genes are TRBV6-5 and TRBJ2-4, with TRBD1 matching 8 bases. Germline CDR1 and CDR2: MNHEY and SVGAGI. V gave up 0 bases and J gave up 5 bases; unmatched junction bases: 3. The CDR3 spans 15 residues. CDR3 sequence (DNA): TGTGCCAGCAGTTACTCGACAGGGGTTCAAAACATTCAGTACTTC. It codes for CASSYSTGVQNIQYF.

CDR3 region: CASSLLSSGREDTQYF. Here the CDR3 DNA reads TGTGCCAGCAGCTTATTGTCTAGCGGGAGGGAAGATACGCAGTATTTT. The chain couples TRBV11-2 to TRBJ2-3; TRBD2 aligns across 12 bases. CDR1 is SGHAT, CDR2 FQNNGV, per germline. Unmatched junction bases numbered 5, after V lost 2 bases and J lost 5 bases. This CDR3 comprises 16 residues. Full variable domain (missing parts from reference TRBV11-2 and TRBJ2-3): EAGVAQSPRYKIIEKRQSVAFWCNPISGHATLYWYQQILGQGPKLLIQFQNNGVVDDSQLPKDRFSAERLKGVDSTLKIQPAKLEDSAVYLCASSLLSSGREDTQYFGPGTRLTVL.

The chain couples TRBV5-5 to TRBJ1-3; D might be TRBD1 (6 bases). Germline CDR1 SGHKS, CDR2 YYEKEE (reference sequence). The CDR3 is made up of 15 amino acids. The V end was cut by 0 bases, the J end by 2 bases, with 9 bases between. In DNA form, the CDR3 reads TGTGCCAGCAGCTTGGGTAGGGGGACTGGAAACACCATATATTTT. It specifies CASSLGRGTGNTIYF.

This chain joins TRBV4-1 and TRBJ1-5; the match to TRBD1 covers 10 bases. Trimming cost V 2 bases and J 7 bases; bases outside gene matches: 2. This CDR3 contains 14 residues. Germline CDR1 is MGHRA and CDR2 is YSYEKL. The DNA for the CDR3 is TGCGCCAGCAGCCAAAGACAGGGGGCCCAGCCCCAGCATTTT. It encodes CASSQRQGAQPQHF.

The gene calls are TRBV28 and TRBJ2-1, with TRBD2 matching 7 bases. The V segment lost 7 bases and the J segment 4 bases; nucleotides outside the gene matches: 13. CDR1 and CDR2 (germline): MDHEN, SYDVKM. The CDR3 is 16 residues long. CDR3 sequence reads: CASTNLRLAEYNEQFF. DNA for the CDR3: TGTGCCAGCACCAATCTGAGGCTAGCGGAATACAATGAGCAGTTCTTC.